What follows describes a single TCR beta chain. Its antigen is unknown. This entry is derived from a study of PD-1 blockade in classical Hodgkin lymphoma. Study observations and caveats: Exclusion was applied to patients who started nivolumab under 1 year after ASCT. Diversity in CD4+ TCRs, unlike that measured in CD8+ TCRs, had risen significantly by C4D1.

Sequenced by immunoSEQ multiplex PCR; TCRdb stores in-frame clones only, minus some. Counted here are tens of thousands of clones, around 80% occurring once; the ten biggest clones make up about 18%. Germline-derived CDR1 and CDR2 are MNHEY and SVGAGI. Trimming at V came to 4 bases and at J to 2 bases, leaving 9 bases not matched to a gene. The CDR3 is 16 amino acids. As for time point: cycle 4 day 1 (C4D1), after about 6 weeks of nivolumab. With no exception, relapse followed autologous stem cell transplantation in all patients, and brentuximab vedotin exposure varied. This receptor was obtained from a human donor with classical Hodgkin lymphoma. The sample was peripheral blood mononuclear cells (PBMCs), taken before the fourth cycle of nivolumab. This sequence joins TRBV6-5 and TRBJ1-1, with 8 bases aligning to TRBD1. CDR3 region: CASSWGRGLGNTEAFF. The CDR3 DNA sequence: TGTGCCAGCAGTTGGGGCAGGGGGCTAGGCAACACTGAAGCTTTCTTT.